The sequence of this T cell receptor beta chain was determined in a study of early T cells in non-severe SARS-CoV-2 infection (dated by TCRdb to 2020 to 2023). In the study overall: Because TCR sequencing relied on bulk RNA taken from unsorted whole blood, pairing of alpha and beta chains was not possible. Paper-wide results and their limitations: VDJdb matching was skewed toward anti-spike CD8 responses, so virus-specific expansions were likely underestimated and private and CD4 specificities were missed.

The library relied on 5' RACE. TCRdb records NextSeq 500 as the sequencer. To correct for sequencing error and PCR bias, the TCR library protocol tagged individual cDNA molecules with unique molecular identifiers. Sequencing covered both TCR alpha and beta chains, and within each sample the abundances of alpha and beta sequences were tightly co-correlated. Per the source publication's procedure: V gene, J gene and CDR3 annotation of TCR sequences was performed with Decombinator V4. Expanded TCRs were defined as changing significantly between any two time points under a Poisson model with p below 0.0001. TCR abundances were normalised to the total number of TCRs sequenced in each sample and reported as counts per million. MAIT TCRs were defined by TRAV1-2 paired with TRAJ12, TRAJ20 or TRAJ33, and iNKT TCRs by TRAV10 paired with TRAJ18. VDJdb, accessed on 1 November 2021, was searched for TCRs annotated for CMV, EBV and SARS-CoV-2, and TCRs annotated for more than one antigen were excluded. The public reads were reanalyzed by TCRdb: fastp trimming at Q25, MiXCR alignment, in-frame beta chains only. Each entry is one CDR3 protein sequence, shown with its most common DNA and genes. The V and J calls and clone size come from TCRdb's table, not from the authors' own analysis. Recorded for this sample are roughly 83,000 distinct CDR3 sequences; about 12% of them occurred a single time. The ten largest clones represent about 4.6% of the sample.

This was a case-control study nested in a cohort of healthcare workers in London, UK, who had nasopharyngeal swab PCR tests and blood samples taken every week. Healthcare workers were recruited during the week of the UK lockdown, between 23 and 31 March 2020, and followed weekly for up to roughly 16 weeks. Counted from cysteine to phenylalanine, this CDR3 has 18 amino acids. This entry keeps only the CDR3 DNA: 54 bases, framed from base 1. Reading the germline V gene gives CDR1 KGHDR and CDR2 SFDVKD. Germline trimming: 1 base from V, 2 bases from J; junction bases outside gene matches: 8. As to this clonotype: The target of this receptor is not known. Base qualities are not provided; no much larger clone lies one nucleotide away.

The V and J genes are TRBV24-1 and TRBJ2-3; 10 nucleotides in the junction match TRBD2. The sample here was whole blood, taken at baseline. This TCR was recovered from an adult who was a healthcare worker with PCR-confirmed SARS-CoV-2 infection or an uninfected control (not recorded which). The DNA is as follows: TGTGCCACCAGTGATTTCCCCCCCACTAGCGGGGACACAGATACGCAGTATTTT. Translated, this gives CATSDFPPTSGDTDTQYF.